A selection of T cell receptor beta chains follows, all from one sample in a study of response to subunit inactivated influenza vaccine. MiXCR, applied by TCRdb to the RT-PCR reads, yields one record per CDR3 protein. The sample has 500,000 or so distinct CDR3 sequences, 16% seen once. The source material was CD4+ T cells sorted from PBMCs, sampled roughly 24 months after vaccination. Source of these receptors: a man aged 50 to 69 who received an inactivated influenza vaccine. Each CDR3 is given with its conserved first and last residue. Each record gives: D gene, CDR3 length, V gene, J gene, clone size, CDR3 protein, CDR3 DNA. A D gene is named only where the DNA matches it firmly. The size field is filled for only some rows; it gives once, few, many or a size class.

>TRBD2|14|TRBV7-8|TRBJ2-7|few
CASSLVLAGYEQYF
TGTGCCAGCAGCTTAGTACTAGCGGGATACGAGCAGTACTTC
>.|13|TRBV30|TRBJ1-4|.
CAWSRKGAEKLFF
TGTGCCTGGAGTCGAAAGGGTGCTGAAAAACTGTTTTTT
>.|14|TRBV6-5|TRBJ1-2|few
CASSYSSWDNGYTF
TGTGCCAGCAGTTACTCGTCGTGGGATAATGGCTACACCTTC
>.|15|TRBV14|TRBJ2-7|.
CASSPQQASRYEQYF
TGTGCCAGCAGCCCCCAACAGGCCTCCAGGTACGAGCAGTACTTC
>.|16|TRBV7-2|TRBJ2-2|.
CASTQSGERVFGELFF
TGTGCCAGCACCCAATCCGGGGAAAGGGTTTTCGGGGAGCTGTTTTTT
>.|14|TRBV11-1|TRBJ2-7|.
CASSLQTELYEQYF
TGTGCCAGCAGCCTCCAGACAGAGTTATACGAGCAGTACTTC
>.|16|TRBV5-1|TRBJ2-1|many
CASSFNRQSGGNEQFF
TGCGCCAGCAGCTTCAATCGACAGTCCGGAGGCAATGAGCAGTTCTTC
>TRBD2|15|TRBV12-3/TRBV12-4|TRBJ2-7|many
CASSSSRTSAYEQYF
TGTGCCAGCAGTTCATCCAGGACTAGCGCCTACGAGCAGTACTTC
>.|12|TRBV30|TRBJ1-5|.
CAWSSPGKPQHF
TGTGCCTGGAGTTCCCCAGGGAAGCCCCAGCATTTT
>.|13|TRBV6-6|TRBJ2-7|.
CASSKTGPYEQYF
TGTGCCAGCAGTAAGACAGGTCCCTACGAGCAGTACTTC
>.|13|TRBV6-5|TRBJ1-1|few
CASSYSSNTEAFF
TGTGCCAGCAGTTACTCGAGTAACACTGAAGCTTTCTTT
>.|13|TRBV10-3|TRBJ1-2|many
CATWHGINYGYTF
TGTGCCACTTGGCACGGGATTAACTATGGCTACACCTTC
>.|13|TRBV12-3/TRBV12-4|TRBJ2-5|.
CASSFAREETQYF
TGTGCCAGCAGTTTTGCGAGGGAAGAGACCCAGTACTTC
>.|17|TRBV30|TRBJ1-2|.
CAWSSIGVFSQIYGYTF
TGTGCCTGGAGCTCCATCGGAGTATTTTCCCAAATCTATGGCTACACCTTC
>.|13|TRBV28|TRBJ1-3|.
CASSFLFGNTIYF
TGTGCCAGCAGCTTCCTCTTCGGAAACACCATATATTTT
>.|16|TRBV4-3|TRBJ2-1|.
CASGDKGGGVYNEQFF
TGCGCCAGCGGGGATAAGGGGGGTGGAGTTTACAATGAGCAGTTCTTC
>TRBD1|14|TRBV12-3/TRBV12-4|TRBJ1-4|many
CASSPTGVNEKLFF
TGTGCCAGCAGTCCGACAGGGGTGAATGAAAAACTGTTTTTT
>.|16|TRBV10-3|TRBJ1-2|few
CAISESSQGKSYGYTF
TGTGCCATCAGTGAGTCGAGTCAGGGAAAATCCTATGGCTACACCTTC
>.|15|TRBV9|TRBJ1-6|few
CASSVAGMNNSPLHF
TGTGCCAGCAGCGTAGCCGGTATGAATAATTCACCCCTCCACTTT
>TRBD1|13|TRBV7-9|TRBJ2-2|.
CASFTQGTGELFF
TGTGCCAGCTTCACACAGGGGACCGGGGAGCTGTTTTTT
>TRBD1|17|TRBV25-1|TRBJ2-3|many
CASSEAWGTGSTDTQYF
TGTGCCAGCAGTGAGGCTTGGGGGACAGGGTCGACAGATACGCAGTATTTT
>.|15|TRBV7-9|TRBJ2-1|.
CASNLLRGSPNEQFF
TGTGCCAGCAATCTACTCCGGGGCTCGCCCAATGAGCAGTTCTTC
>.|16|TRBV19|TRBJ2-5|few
CASSPGSARVGETQYF
TGTGCCAGTAGCCCCGGTAGCGCCAGGGTAGGAGAGACCCAGTACTTC
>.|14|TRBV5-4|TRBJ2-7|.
CASSPRSGTYEQYF
TGTGCCAGCAGCCCGAGGTCGGGAACCTACGAGCAGTACTTC
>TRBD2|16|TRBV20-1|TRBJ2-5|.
CSALGASGRSGETQYF
TGCAGTGCCTTGGGGGCTAGCGGGAGATCGGGAGAGACCCAGTACTTC
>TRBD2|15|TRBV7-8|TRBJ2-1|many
CASSLSGGLYNEQFF
TGTGCCAGCAGTCTTTCGGGAGGCCTTTACAATGAGCAGTTCTTC
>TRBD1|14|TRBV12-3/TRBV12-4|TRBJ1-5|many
CASQGAGSNQPQHF
TGTGCCAGCCAGGGGGCAGGGAGCAATCAGCCCCAGCATTTT
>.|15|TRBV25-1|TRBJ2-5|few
CASSELKGPLGTQYF
TGTGCCAGCAGTGAATTAAAGGGACCCTTGGGGACCCAGTACTTC